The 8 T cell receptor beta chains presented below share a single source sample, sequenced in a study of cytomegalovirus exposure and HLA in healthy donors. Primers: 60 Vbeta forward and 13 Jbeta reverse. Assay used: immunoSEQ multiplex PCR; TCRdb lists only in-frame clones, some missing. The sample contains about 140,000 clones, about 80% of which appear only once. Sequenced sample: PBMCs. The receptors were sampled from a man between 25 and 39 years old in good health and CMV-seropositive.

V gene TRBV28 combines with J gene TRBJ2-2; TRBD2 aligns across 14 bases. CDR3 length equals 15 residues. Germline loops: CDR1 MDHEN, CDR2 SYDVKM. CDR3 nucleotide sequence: TGTGCGTCCTCAGGACTAGCGGGAGGCACCGGGGAGCTGTTTTTT. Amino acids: CASSGLAGGTGELFF. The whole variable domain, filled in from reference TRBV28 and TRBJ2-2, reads DVKVTQSSRYLVKRTGEKVFLECVQDMDHENMFWYRQDPGLGLRLIYFSYDVKMKEKGDIPEGYSVSREKKERFSLILESASTNQTSMYLCASSGLAGGTGELFFGEGSRLTVL.

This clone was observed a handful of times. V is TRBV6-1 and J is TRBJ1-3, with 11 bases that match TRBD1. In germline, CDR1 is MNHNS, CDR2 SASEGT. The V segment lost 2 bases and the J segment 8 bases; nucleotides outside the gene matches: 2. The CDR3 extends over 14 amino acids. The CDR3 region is CASSEMDRGHTIYF. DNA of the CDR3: TGTGCCAGCAGTGAAATGGACAGGGGGCACACCATATATTTT.

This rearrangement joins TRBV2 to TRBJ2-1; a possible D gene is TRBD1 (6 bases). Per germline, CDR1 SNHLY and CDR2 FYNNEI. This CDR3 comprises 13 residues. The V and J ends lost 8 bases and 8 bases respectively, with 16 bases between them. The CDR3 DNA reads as TGTGCCAGCGAGGGGGACGCGGGCCATGAGCAGTTCTTC. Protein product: CASEGDAGHEQFF. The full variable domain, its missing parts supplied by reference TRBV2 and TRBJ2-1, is EPEVTQTPSHQVTQMGQEVILRCVPISNHLYFYWYRQILGQKVEFLVSFYNNEISEKSEIFDDQFSVERPDGSNFTLKIRSTKLEDSAMYFCASEGDAGHEQFFGPGTRLTVL.

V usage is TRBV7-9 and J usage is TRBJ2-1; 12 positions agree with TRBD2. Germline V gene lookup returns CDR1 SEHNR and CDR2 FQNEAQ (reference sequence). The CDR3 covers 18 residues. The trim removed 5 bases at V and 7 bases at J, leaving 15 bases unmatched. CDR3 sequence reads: CASSAWTSGTVTRNEQFF. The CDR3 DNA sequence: TGTGCCAGCAGCGCCTGGACTAGCGGGACCGTCACCCGGAATGAGCAGTTCTTC. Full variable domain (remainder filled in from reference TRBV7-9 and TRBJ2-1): DTGVSQNPRHKITKRGQNVTFRCDPISEHNRLYWYRQTLGQGPEFLTYFQNEAQLEKSRLLSDRFSAERPKGSFSTLEIQRTEQGDSAMYLCASSAWTSGTVTRNEQFFGPGTRLTVL.

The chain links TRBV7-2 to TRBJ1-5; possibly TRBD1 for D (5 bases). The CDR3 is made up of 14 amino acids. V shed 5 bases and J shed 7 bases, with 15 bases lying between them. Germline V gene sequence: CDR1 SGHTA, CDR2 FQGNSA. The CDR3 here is CASSPGFLGQPQHF. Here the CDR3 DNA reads TGTGCCAGCAGCCCAGGGTTCTTAGGCCAGCCCCAGCATTTT.

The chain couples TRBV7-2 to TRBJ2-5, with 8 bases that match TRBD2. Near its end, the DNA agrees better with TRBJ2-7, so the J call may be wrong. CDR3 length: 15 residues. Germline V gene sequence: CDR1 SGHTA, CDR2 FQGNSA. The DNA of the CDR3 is TGTGCCAGCAGCTTAATTAGCGGGGCCTTTTACGAGCAGTACTTC. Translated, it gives CASSLISGAFYEQYF.

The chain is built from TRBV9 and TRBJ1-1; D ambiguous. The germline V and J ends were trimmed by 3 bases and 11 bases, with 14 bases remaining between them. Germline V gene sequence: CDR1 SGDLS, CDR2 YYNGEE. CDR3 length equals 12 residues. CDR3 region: CASSAPHSSAFF. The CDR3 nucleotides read TGTGCCAGCAGCGCCCCCCACAGTTCTGCTTTCTTT.

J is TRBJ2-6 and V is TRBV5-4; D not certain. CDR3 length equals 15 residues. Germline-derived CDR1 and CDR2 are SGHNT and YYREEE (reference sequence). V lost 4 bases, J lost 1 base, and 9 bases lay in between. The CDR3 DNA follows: TGTGCCAGCAGCCCAACAGTATCTGGGGCCAACGTCCTGACTTTC. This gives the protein CASSPTVSGANVLTF.